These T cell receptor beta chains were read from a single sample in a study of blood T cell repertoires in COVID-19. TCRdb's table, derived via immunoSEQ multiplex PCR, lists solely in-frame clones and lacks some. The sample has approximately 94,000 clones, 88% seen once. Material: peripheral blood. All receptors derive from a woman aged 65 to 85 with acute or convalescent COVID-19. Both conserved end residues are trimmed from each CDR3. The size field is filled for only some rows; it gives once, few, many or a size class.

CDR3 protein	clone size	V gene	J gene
ASSLETGIRNTIY	NA	TRBV7-8	TRBJ1-3
ASTTRGTDTQY	NA	TRBV27	TRBJ2-3
ASSLRRGRTDTQY	NA	TRBV7-8	TRBJ2-3
ASSLEGELNQPQH	NA	TRBV5-1	TRBJ1-5
ASSQEAYEQF	NA	TRBV5-1	TRBJ2-1
ASIWLPDAQNEQF	NA	TRBV2	TRBJ2-1
ASSLRNMNTIY	NA	TRBV28	TRBJ1-3
ASSALAASSTDTQY	NA	TRBV9	TRBJ2-3
ASSTGQGFGYT	NA	TRBV19	TRBJ1-2
ASSLVGSQATGELF	few	TRBV7-2	TRBJ2-2
ASRPRGGGVTDTQY	NA	TRBV11-2	TRBJ2-3
AWSPSTSLYEQY	NA	TRBV30	TRBJ2-7
ASSYINPNYGYT	NA	TRBV3-1/TRBV3-2	TRBJ1-2